One and the same sample provided the 21 T cell receptor beta chains below, sequenced in a study of human T cells and chemical hapten exposure. TCRdb passed the RACE reads through MiXCR, listing each CDR3 protein once. The table shows over 35,000 distinct CDR3 sequences, with 3.7% occurring only once. Documented time point: healthy volunteer bleed at 6 weeks. Total RNA was extracted from unfractionated whole blood. Sequenced: whole blood. These TCRs come from a human donor in good health. Some clones in this sample may be carry-over from other donors' samples.

In this sample, this clonotype turned up many times. The chain has TRBV29-1 and TRBJ2-1; 9 nucleotides agree with TRBD2. V was clipped by 6 bases and J by 2 bases; unmatched bases: 8. The germline V gene has CDR1 SQVTM and CDR2 ANQGSEA. This CDR3 has 15 amino acids. The CDR3 sequence: CSVKGLAGPYNEQFF. The DNA for the CDR3 is TGCAGCGTAAAGGGCCTAGCGGGACCCTACAATGAGCAGTTCTTC.

The chain has TRBV10-2 and TRBJ2-2; TRBD2 agrees at 7 bases. The CDR3 sequence is 17 residues long. Losses at the gene ends were 2 bases for V and 0 bases for J; bases not matched to a gene: 6. Germline CDR1 and CDR2: WSHSY and SAAADI. This CDR3 reads CASSERGGPTNTGELFF. DNA of the CDR3: TGCGCCAGCAGTGAGAGGGGAGGGCCTACGAACACCGGGGAGCTGTTTTTT.

Many counts were recorded for this clonotype. This chain connects TRBV28 to TRBJ2-4; no reliable D call. V dropped 6 bases and J dropped 3 bases, with 15 bases sitting between them. The CDR3 totals 15 residues. Germline CDR1 reads MDHEN; CDR2 reads SYDVKM. The CDR3 sequence is CASSPTSAVKNIQYF. In DNA, the CDR3 is TGTGCCAGCAGCCCCACGAGCGCGGTCAAAAACATTCAGTACTTC. The variable domain in full, completed from reference TRBV28 and TRBJ2-4, reads DVKVTQSSRYLVKRTGEKVFLECVQDMDHENMFWYRQDPGLGLRLIYFSYDVKMKEKGDIPEGYSVSREKKERFSLILESASTNQTSMYLCASSPTSAVKNIQYFGAGTRLSVL.

The V and J genes are TRBV29-1 and TRBJ2-2, with no clear D. Trimming left V 5 bases short and J 8 bases short, with 9 bases between. CDR3 length: 11 amino acids. Looked up from germline, CDR1 is SQVTM and CDR2 is ANQGSEA. The CDR3 region is CSVTDGGELFF. In DNA, the CDR3 is TGCAGCGTTACTGACGGGGGGGAGCTGTTTTTT.

To note about this clonotype: With a much larger clone just one base away, this may be a read error. The CDR3 spells CASSPPTETQYF. The CDR3 DNA follows: TGTGCCAGCTCACCACCGACAGAGACCCAGTACTTC. This chain links TRBV18 with TRBJ2-5, with D unresolved. This CDR3 contains 12 residues. The germline V and J ends were trimmed by 0 bases and 4 bases, with 3 bases remaining between them. Germline CDR1 is KGHSH and CDR2 is LQKENI.

This clonotype showed up many times. DNA of the CDR3: TGTGCCAGCAGCCCACAGGAGAATGAGCCCTACGAGCAGTACTTC. Translating gives CASSPQENEPYEQYF. The chain has TRBV3-1 and TRBJ2-7; D might be TRBD1 (5 bases). This CDR3 contains 15 residues. The germline gives CDR1 LGHDT, CDR2 YNNKEL (reference sequence). V shed 4 bases and J shed 2 bases, with 15 bases lying between them.

At least ten counts were recorded for this clonotype. The chain carries TRBV4-1 and TRBJ2-1, with 7 bases matching TRBD2. The CDR3 spans 16 residues. Looked up from germline, CDR1 is MGHRA and CDR2 is YSYEKL. V lost 1 base and J lost 1; bases outside the gene matches: 4. In DNA, the CDR3 is TGCGCCAGCAGCCAAGGGACTAGACTTTCCTACAATGAGCAGTTCTTC. Translation gives CASSQGTRLSYNEQFF.

This clonotype showed up just a few times. The chain uses TRBV28 and TRBJ2-1, with TRBD2 matching over 7 bases. Germline assignment: CDR1 MDHEN and CDR2 SYDVKM. CDR3 size: 14 residues. The V and J ends lost 7 bases and 11 bases, in that order; junction bases with no gene match: 14. The CDR3 DNA reads TGTGCCAGCACCCCGAGCGGGACGCCAATGAAGCAGTTCTTC. Translating it yields CASTPSGTPMKQFF.

This clonotype was found many times. The genes are TRBV4-1 and TRBJ2-6; no clear D gene. This CDR3 is 13 amino acids long. The V gene lost 2 bases and the J gene lost 4 bases, with 3 bases spanning the gap. Germline CDR1 MGHRA, CDR2 YSYEKL. CDR3 sequence: CASSQTGANVLTF. The CDR3 region has the DNA TGCGCCAGCAGCCAAACGGGGGCCAACGTCCTGACTTTC.

This clonotype was found many times. The J gene is TRBJ2-1, the V gene TRBV5-1; D may be TRBD1 (6 bases). This CDR3 region has 16 residues. Germline V CDR1 and CDR2: SGHRS, YFSETQ. The V end was cut by 1 base, the J end by 7 bases, with 18 bases between. The DNA of the CDR3 is TGCGCCAGCAGCTTGTTTTCGACAGGACCCGGGAATGAGCAGTTCTTC. Translating gives CASSLFSTGPGNEQFF.

This clonotype has ten or more counts. The chain combines TRBV15 with TRBJ2-1; possible D gene TRBD2, 6 bases. The germline V gene has CDR1 LNHNV and CDR2 YYDKDF (reference sequence). The CDR3 totals 13 residues. Trimming left V 9 bases short and J 5 bases short, with 14 bases between. The CDR3 reads CATTLGGDNEQFF. The CDR3, as DNA: TGTGCCACGACGCTCGGAGGGGACAATGAGCAGTTCTTC.

This clonotype was detected many times. The chain links TRBV7-9 to TRBJ2-1; D gene uncertain. V was pared by 4 bases and J by 9 bases, with 28 bases between. Germline-derived CDR1 and CDR2 are SEHNR and FQNEAQ (reference sequence). The CDR3 is 18 amino acids. The CDR3 region has the DNA TGTGCCAGCAGCTCTGCCCTGACCCGGTTTCAAGACCCCGGTGAGCAGTTCTTC. It specifies CASSSALTRFQDPGEQFF.

Ten or more counts support this clonotype. The rearrangement uses TRBV12-3 or TRBV12-4 and TRBJ1-2; D not certain. The CDR3 totals 15 residues. Trimming left V 7 bases short and J 0 bases short, with 15 bases between. CDR3 nucleotides: TGTGCCAGCACCGCACGGACCGTAGCTAACTATGGCTACACCTTC. Translating it yields CASTARTVANYGYTF.

This clonotype was recorded at least ten times. The chain uses TRBV27 and TRBJ1-4; D gene unclear. Per the germline V gene, CDR1 is MNHEY and CDR2 is SMNVEV (reference sequence). The V end lost 4 bases, the J end lost 0 bases, and 15 bases lay between the germline ends. This CDR3 is 17 amino acids long. CDR3 bases: TGTGCCAGCAGTTCCCCCGCTTGTCGAGCAACTAATGAAAAACTGTTTTTT. It codes for CASSSPACRATNEKLFF.

This chain connects TRBV24-1 to TRBJ2-5; TRBD1 aligns across 8 bases. This CDR3 is 15 amino acids long. Trimming removed 5 bases from V and 5 bases from J; junction bases left unmatched: 9. Germline V gives CDR1 KGHDR, CDR2 SFDVKD. CDR3 sequence: CATSAAGGRTETQYF. CDR3 bases: TGTGCCACCAGTGCGGCAGGGGGCAGGACGGAGACCCAGTACTTC.

This clonotype appeared a few times. This chain links TRBV11-2 with TRBJ1-1, with D maybe TRBD1 (5 bases). V was pared by 5 bases and J by 5 bases, with 24 bases between. This CDR3 has 17 residues. CDR1 SGHAT and CDR2 FQNNGV come from the germline V gene. The CDR3 nucleotides read TGTGCCAGCAGCCACGCGACGGGGGGGACGGGGAGGACTGAAGCTTTCTTT. Amino acid sequence: CASSHATGGTGRTEAFF.

At least ten counts were recorded for this clonotype. The V and J genes are TRBV10-2 and TRBJ2-6, with a possible D match to TRBD1 (6 bases). In germline, CDR1 is WSHSY, CDR2 SAAADI. The CDR3 covers 14 residues. V shed 7 bases and J shed 1 base, with 8 bases lying between them. The CDR3 reads CASTQGSGANVLTF. The CDR3 DNA follows: TGCGCCAGCACACAGGGATCTGGGGCCAACGTCCTGACTTTC.

The J gene is TRBJ2-7, the V gene TRBV5-1, with D unclear. The germline CDR1 and CDR2 sequences are SGHRS and YFSETQ. This CDR3 comprises 14 residues. The ends were cut back, 0 bases at V and 0 bases at J, with 7 bases in the middle. CDR3 nucleotide sequence: TGCGCCAGCAGCTTGGGGCTATACTCCTACGAGCAGTACTTC. Encoded protein: CASSLGLYSYEQYF. Based on the CDR3 plus reference TRBV5-1 and TRBJ2-7, the full variable domain is KAGVTQTPRYLIKTRGQQVTLSCSPISGHRSVSWYQQTPGQGLQFLFEYFSETQRNKGNFPGRFSGRQFSNSRSEMNVSTLELGDSALYLCASSLGLYSYEQYFGPGTRLTVT.

The table lists this clonotype with many counts. The chain uses TRBV10-2 and TRBJ2-3, with 8 nucleotides matching TRBD1. Germline CDR1 and CDR2: WSHSY and SAAADI. The length of the CDR3 is 14 residues. The trim removed 5 bases at V and 3 bases at J, leaving 4 bases unmatched. The CDR3 region has the DNA TGCGCCAGCAGTACAGGGGGTGAAACAGATACGCAGTATTTT. Translated: CASSTGGETDTQYF.

This clonotype has ten or more counts. The rearrangement links TRBV29-1 to TRBJ2-3; D might be TRBD2 (6 bases). CDR3 length: 14 residues. Germline-derived CDR1 and CDR2 are SQVTM and ANQGSEA. Trimming removed 5 bases from V and 6 bases from J, with 18 bases in between. Written as DNA, the CDR3 is TGCAGCGTTCACGGAGGGGCGGGGAGGGATACGCAGTATTTT. Its protein product is CSVHGGAGRDTQYF.

This clonotype came up many times. The rearrangement joins TRBV20-1 to TRBJ2-3; 8 bases align to TRBD2. Germline V gene lookup returns CDR1 DFQATT and CDR2 SNEGSKA (reference sequence). The CDR3 spans 14 residues. After removal of 3 bases from V and 5 bases from J, the junction contained 7 bases not matched to a gene. CDR3 DNA sequence: TGCAGTGCTAGCCTAGCGGGCAGGGAAGATACGCAGTATTTT. Encoded protein: CSASLAGREDTQYF.